The 14 T cell receptor beta chains below come from one sample, sequenced in a study of cytotoxic CD8 clonotypes in ibrutinib-treated CLL. The repertoire was sequenced with immunoSEQ multiplex PCR; TCRdb's copy has only in-frame clones and lacks some. In the table there are 120,000 to 150,000 clones, roughly 80% of which are singletons. The starting material was PBMCs, obtained after 12 months of ibrutinib treatment. The receptors derive from a human donor with chronic lymphocytic leukemia.

This clone showed up just once. At one end the junction does not follow the germline gene, possibly because of a read error. The CDR3 here is CASSAPGLF. DNA for the CDR3: TGTGCCAGCAGTGCTCCTGGGCTTTTT. V gene TRBV28 combines with J gene TRBJ1-4; D is ambiguous. The CDR3 consists of 9 residues. Per the germline V gene, CDR1 is MDHEN and CDR2 is SYDVKM.

J is TRBJ2-3 and V is TRBV11-2; TRBD2 aligns across 7 bases. The germline V gene has CDR1 SGHAT and CDR2 FQNNGV. The J segment lost 3 bases and the V segment lost 6 bases, leaving 6 bases of the junction unmatched. The CDR3 is made up of 14 amino acids. CDR3 nucleotides: TGTGCCAGCAGTGGGGAGGGCCTTACAGATACGCAGTATTTT. Protein sequence: CASSGEGLTDTQYF. The complete variable domain, with remaining parts taken from reference TRBV11-2 and TRBJ2-3, reads EAGVAQSPRYKIIEKRQSVAFWCNPISGHATLYWYQQILGQGPKLLIQFQNNGVVDDSQLPKDRFSAERLKGVDSTLKIQPAKLEDSAVYLCASSGEGLTDTQYFGPGTRLTVL.

CDR3 protein: CASSQGYTGNQPQHF. CDR3 bases: TGTGCCAGCAGCCAAGGTTACACAGGCAATCAGCCCCAGCATTTT. The genes are TRBV4-2 and TRBJ1-5, with D hard to call. The CDR3 is 15 residues long. Germline V lookup: CDR1 LGHNA, CDR2 YNFKEQ. V lost 1 base and J 2 bases, leaving 9 bases between the germline ends.

J is TRBJ2-7 and V is TRBV18; D might be TRBD2 (5 bases). CDR1 and CDR2 (germline): KGHSH, LQKENI. The CDR3 runs to 15 residues. Trimming left V 4 bases short and J 0 bases short, with 13 bases between. The DNA of the CDR3 is TGTGCCAGCTCACTGCAGACTATAAGCTCCTACGAGCAGTACTTC. It codes for CASSLQTISSYEQYF. The whole variable domain, filled in from reference TRBV18 and TRBJ2-7, reads NAGVMQNPRHLVRRRGQEARLRCSPMKGHSHVYWYRQLPEEGLKFMVYLQKENIIDESGMPKERFSAEFPKEGPSILRIQQVVRGDSAAYFCASSLQTISSYEQYFGPGTRLTVT.

This chain uses TRBV6-5 with TRBJ2-3; D is unresolved. Germline loops: CDR1 MNHEY, CDR2 SVGAGI. The CDR3 loop spans 14 amino acids. V was shortened by 3 bases and J by 4 bases, with 11 bases between the two germline ends. In DNA, the CDR3 is TGTGCCAGCAGTTATCTTAGCCAGGCAGATACGCAGTATTTT. Its translation is CASSYLSQADTQYF.

The chain carries TRBV11-3 and TRBJ2-1; D tentatively reads TRBD1 or TRBD2 (6 bases each). V was shortened by 2 bases and J by 1 base, with 12 bases between the two germline ends. CDR1 is SGHNT and CDR2 is YENEEA in the germline V gene. This CDR3 has 16 residues. The CDR3 DNA reads TGTGCCAGCAGCTTAATCGGGGGCAGGTCCTACAATGAGCAGTTCTTC. Its protein product is CASSLIGGRSYNEQFF.

This sequence joins TRBV7-6 and TRBJ2-7; D uncertain. CDR1 SGHVS and CDR2 FNYEAQ come from the germline V gene. The V end lost 5 bases, the J end lost 4 bases, and 15 bases lay between the germline ends. CDR3 length equals 14 residues. The CDR3 loop is CASSLLLASYEQYF. In DNA form, the CDR3 reads TGTGCCAGCAGCCTACTCTTGGCATCTTACGAGCAGTACTTC.

V usage is TRBV6-6 and J usage is TRBJ1-5; a weak D match, TRBD1 (5 bases). V lost 6 bases, J lost 4 bases, and 13 bases lay in between. The length of the CDR3 is 14 residues. The germline V gene encodes CDR1 MNHNY and CDR2 SVGAGI (reference sequence). CDR3 loop: CASSPGTPNQPQHF. The CDR3 DNA is TGTGCCAGCAGCCCAGGGACCCCGAATCAGCCCCAGCATTTT.

The chain couples TRBV19 to TRBJ2-3, with D hard to call. The CDR3 runs 15 residues. The germline gives CDR1 LNHDA, CDR2 SQIVND (reference sequence). The V end lost 6 bases, the J end lost 0 bases, and 13 bases lay between the germline ends. The CDR3 nucleotides read TGTGCCAGTAGACCCACTTTATCTAGCACAGATACGCAGTATTTT. Protein: CASRPTLSSTDTQYF.

The rearrangement joins TRBV7-6 to TRBJ2-5; possible D gene TRBD2, 6 bases. This CDR3 has 15 amino acids. Germline assignment: CDR1 SGHVS and CDR2 FNYEAQ. Trimming took 5 bases from V and 2 from J, leaving 15 bases between them. The CDR3 here is CASSPQTSSQETQYF. For the CDR3, the DNA is TGTGCCAGCAGCCCCCAGACTAGTTCGCAAGAGACCCAGTACTTC.

The V call is TRBV5-5, the J call TRBJ2-7; unclear D gene. Trimming took off 4 bases at V and 7 bases at J, with 12 bases between the two ends. Germline CDR1 is SGHKS and CDR2 is YYEKEE (reference sequence). This CDR3 has 12 residues. In nucleotides, the CDR3 is TGTGCCAGCAGCCCCTGGGGAACGGAGCAGTACTTC. Translation: CASSPWGTEQYF.

Only a few counts were recorded for this clone. The chain couples TRBV28 to TRBJ2-7; 13 bases line up with TRBD2. The CDR3 loop spans 13 amino acids. The V gene end was trimmed by 8 bases and the J gene end by 3 bases; junction bases not matched to a gene: 1. CDR1 and CDR2 from the germline V gene are MDHEN and SYDVKM. The CDR3 spells CASGTSGVYEQYF. DNA for the CDR3: TGTGCCAGCGGGACTAGCGGGGTCTACGAGCAGTACTTC.

The chain couples TRBV7-2 to TRBJ2-5; D perhaps matches TRBD1 (6 bases). From germline, CDR1 is SGHTA and CDR2 FQGNSA. CDR3 length equals 14 residues. V was trimmed by 6 bases and J by 2 bases, leaving 13 bases between them. CDR3 DNA: TGTGCCAGCAGAGACCGACAGGAACAAGAGACCCAGTACTTC. Protein sequence: CASRDRQEQETQYF.

The J gene is TRBJ2-7, the V gene TRBV4-1; either TRBD1 or TRBD2 may fit D (5 bases each). Trimming removed 2 bases at V and 0 bases at J, with 14 bases between. The CDR3 has 16 residues. CDR1 is MGHRA, CDR2 YSYEKL, per germline. The CDR3 DNA reads as TGCGCCAGCAGCCAATCCGGAAAGGGGAGCTCCTACGAGCAGTACTTC. This translates into CASSQSGKGSSYEQYF.